What follows are 6 T cell receptor beta chains derived from one specimen sequenced in a study of post-analysis software for immune sequencing data. General observations from the study: TRBV5-6, TRBV5-1 and TRBV20-1 belonged to a set of a handful of TRBV segments that were more frequent in patients than controls.

Unique molecular identifiers tagged the TCR beta cDNA libraries. TCRdb used MiXCR to reprocess the PCR reads, holding one entry per CDR3 protein. The table lists about 200,000 distinct CDR3 sequences, over 25% of them singletons, with approximately 3% in the top ten. These receptors' antigens are unknown. The sequencing input was blood. Receptors originate from a girl under 18 with multiple sclerosis.

This clonotype turned up a few times. The chain combines TRBV14 with TRBJ1-1; no definite D call. Germline assignment: CDR1 SGHDN and CDR2 FVKESK. The V end was cut by 4 bases, the J end by 5 bases, with 8 bases between. This CDR3 spans 12 amino acids. The CDR3 bases are TGTGCCAGCAGCCGGCGAGCTACTGAAGCTTTCTTT. Encoded protein: CASSRRATEAFF.

This chain uses TRBV2 with TRBJ1-1, with D uncertain. This CDR3 is built from 11 residues. The V end lost 2 bases, the J end lost 10 bases, and 8 bases lay between the germline ends. Germline V gene sequence: CDR1 SNHLY, CDR2 FYNNEI. The CDR3 DNA is TGTGCCAGCAGTGAAAGGACGAGAGCTTTCTTT. This codes for CASSERTRAFF.

This clonotype came up many times. This sequence joins TRBV12-3 or TRBV12-4 and TRBJ1-1, with D unclear. This CDR3 region has 13 residues. Trimming left V 5 bases short and J 1 base short, with 8 bases between. The CDR3 reads CASSRWENTEAFF. DNA of the CDR3: TGTGCCAGCAGTCGTTGGGAGAACACTGAAGCTTTCTTT.

This clonotype was counted a few times. The rearrangement links TRBV7-8 to TRBJ1-2, with 9 nucleotides matching TRBD1. With V trimmed by 5 bases and J by 8 bases, 6 bases remained unmatched. Germline-derived CDR1 and CDR2 are SGHVS and FQNEAQ. The CDR3 spans 13 residues. The CDR3 reads CASSQDRGMGYTF. The CDR3, as DNA: TGTGCCAGCAGCCAAGACAGGGGGATGGGCTACACCTTC.

V gene TRBV30 combines with J gene TRBJ2-3; 9 positions match TRBD2. CDR3 length: 15 amino acids. The V gene's germline CDR1 is GTSNPN and CDR2 SVGIG (reference sequence). After removal of 4 bases from V and 8 bases from J, the junction contained 13 bases not matched to a gene. The CDR3 DNA reads TGTGCCTGGACGAGGCGGACTAGCGTTTACGGTACGCAGTATTTT. This gives the protein CAWTRRTSVYGTQYF.

A remark on this clonotype: A much bigger clone sits one base away, suggesting this may be a read error. The V and J genes are TRBV5-1 and TRBJ2-6, with TRBD1 matching over 7 bases. The CDR3 consists of 16 residues. In germline, CDR1 is SGHRS, CDR2 YFSETQ. CDR3 sequence: CASSLPQGSGADVLTF. The CDR3 nucleotides are TGCGCCAGCAGCCTACCACAGGGGTCTGGGGCCGACGTCCTGACTTTC.